This TCR beta chain was sequenced for a study of blood T cell repertoires in COVID-19 (dated by TCRdb to about 2020). Context from the whole study: Samples covering the acute and convalescent phases of COVID-19 were provided by collaborators in the United States, Italy and Spain. The material from the prospective study consisted of cDNA or gDNA derived from T cells, B-cell-depleted T cells, or PBMCs. Deeply sampled blood TCRbeta repertoires from subjects exposed to, actively infected with, or recovered from COVID-19 were included in the dataset. The repertoires were made available in a free public database intended to serve as a resource for research on the immune response to SARS-CoV-2. Samples came from the ongoing ImmuneRACE study (first 160 participants) plus 1,254 subjects from 6 global collaborators. Nearly every sample came with metadata listing a de-identified subject ID, COVID-19 status, age in years and sex. HLA class I and class II types, where available, came from metadata supplied by the sample provider rather than from assay-based typing. Paper-wide results and their limitations: How much clinical and demographic metadata was included differed by source and by participant, and the metadata was provided uncurated.

In Seattle, one collaborating source enrolled patients while the infection was active and tracked those patients longitudinally over the course of disease. Collaborating institutions collected whole blood in K2EDTA tubes following their own protocols. Collaborator samples were shipped for TCRbeta analysis as frozen whole blood, isolated PBMCs, or DNA extracted from either sample type. TCRbeta CDR3 regions were amplified from genomic DNA using the immunoSEQ Assay, a bias-controlled multiplex PCR. Concerning the study's data processing: The number of nucleated cells in each sample was estimated from the amplification of reference gene primers within the assay. To quantify the absolute abundance of each unique TCRbeta CDR3 rearrangement, sequence reads were collapsed and filtered. Productive Simpson clonality was computed per sample as the square root of Simpson's diversity index over productive rearrangements. Entries here come from immuneACCESS through TCRdb and include only in-frame sequences with V and J called. Some clones fail to appear in such tables; in the studies checked, an unresolved V gene covers under half of the shortfall, and the cause of the remainder is unknown. V and J calls and clone size are given by that table; D and trimming were obtained from the DNA. The sample includes fewer than 650,000 clones, with 85% to 90% observed a single time. The ten biggest clones cover around 7.8% of the sample.

To note about this clone: Its recognized antigen is unknown. Base qualities are not recorded, but no much larger clone differs from it by a single base.

Here V drops 6 bases and J drops 1 base, and the junction holds 4 bases not matched to any gene. The CDR3 starts with the cysteine, ends with the phenylalanine, and has 15 residues. Only the CDR3 region is kept as DNA, spanning 45 bases read in frame from base 1. Via the germline V gene (reference sequence), CDR1 is LNHDA and CDR2 SQIVND. This sequence originates from a woman aged 45 to 65 with COVID-19, enrolled during active disease. The chain uses TRBV19 and TRBJ2-2, with 8 bases in between that match TRBD1. The sample comprised peripheral blood. The bases read TGTGCCAGTAGCCGGGACAGGATGAACACCGGGGAGCTGTTTTTT. Translated, it gives CASSRDRMNTGELFF.